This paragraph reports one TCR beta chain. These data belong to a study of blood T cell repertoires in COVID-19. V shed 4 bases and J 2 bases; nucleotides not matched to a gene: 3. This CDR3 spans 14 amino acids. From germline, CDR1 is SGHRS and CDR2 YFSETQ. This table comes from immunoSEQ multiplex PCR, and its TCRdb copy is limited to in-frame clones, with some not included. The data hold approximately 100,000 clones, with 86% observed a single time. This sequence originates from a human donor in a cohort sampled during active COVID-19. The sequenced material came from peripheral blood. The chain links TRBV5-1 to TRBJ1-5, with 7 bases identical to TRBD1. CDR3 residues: CASSPGQGNQPQHF. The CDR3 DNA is TGCGCCAGCAGCCCCGGACAGGGCAATCAGCCCCAGCATTTT.